These T cell receptor beta chains were read from a single sample in a study of lymphopenia after photon versus proton radiotherapy. Sequenced by immunoSEQ multiplex PCR; TCRdb stores in-frame clones only, minus some. The table has about 18,000 clones, 70% to 90% seen once. The sample here was peripheral blood, taken from a patient treated with proton-based radiotherapy. These TCRs come from a man aged 70 or older with pancreatic cancer. Each CDR3 is given with its conserved first and last residue. A D gene is named only where the DNA matches it firmly.

d_call: TRBD1
j_call: TRBJ1-5
v_call: TRBV19
cdr3_nt: TGTGCCAGTAGCCCCCGGCCAGGGGGTCTCAATCAGCCCCAGCATTTT
cdr3_aa: CASSPRPGGLNQPQHF

d_call: TRBD2
j_call: TRBJ2-5
v_call: TRBV12-5
cdr3_nt: TGTGCTAGTTTCCGGGGGGACGGAAAAGAGACCCAGTACTTC
cdr3_aa: CASFRGDGKETQYF

d_call: -
j_call: TRBJ1-1
v_call: TRBV5-1
cdr3_nt: TGCGCCAGCAGCTTGCTCAGCCCCACTGAAGCTTTCTTT
cdr3_aa: CASSLLSPTEAFF

d_call: TRBD1
j_call: TRBJ2-1
v_call: TRBV18
cdr3_nt: TGTGCCAGCTCACCGTTAACAGGGGGGCGGCAGGGCGATGAGCAGTTCTTC
cdr3_aa: CASSPLTGGRQGDEQFF

d_call: TRBD2
j_call: TRBJ2-3
v_call: TRBV2
cdr3_nt: TGTGCCAGCAGCTTACGGGGGGGGATTGTAGATACGCAGTATTTT
cdr3_aa: CASSLRGGIVDTQYF

d_call: -
j_call: TRBJ1-1
v_call: TRBV19
cdr3_nt: TGTGCCAGTAGTATATCCCCGGGTCCGCTCGAAGCTTTCTTT
cdr3_aa: CASSISPGPLEAFF

d_call: TRBD1
j_call: TRBJ2-7
v_call: TRBV10-1
cdr3_nt: TGCGCCAGCATTAGGACAGGGAACTCCTACGAGCAGTACTTC
cdr3_aa: CASIRTGNSYEQYF

d_call: -
j_call: TRBJ1-2
v_call: TRBV30
cdr3_nt: TGTGCCTGGAGTACTGGAGGGAAGGGTATCACCTTC
cdr3_aa: CAWSTGGKGITF

d_call: TRBD1
j_call: TRBJ2-1
v_call: TRBV19
cdr3_nt: TGTGCCAGTAGGTTGGACAGGGGGAGGTACAATGAGCAGTTCTTC
cdr3_aa: CASRLDRGRYNEQFF

d_call: -
j_call: TRBJ2-3
v_call: TRBV2
cdr3_nt: TGTGCCAGCGGCAGAGATACGCAGTATTTT
cdr3_aa: CASGRDTQYF

d_call: -
j_call: TRBJ2-3
v_call: TRBV4-1
cdr3_nt: TGCGCCAGCAGCCAAGACTGGCCCGGGCTAGATACGCAGTATTTT
cdr3_aa: CASSQDWPGLDTQYF

d_call: -
j_call: TRBJ1-1
v_call: TRBV29-1
cdr3_nt: TGCAGCGCCGGACAGATGAACACTGAAGCTTTCTTT
cdr3_aa: CSAGQMNTEAFF

d_call: -
j_call: TRBJ2-2
v_call: TRBV5-1
cdr3_nt: TGCGCCAGCAGCCCTCTTGACGCCGGGGGCACCGGGGAGCTGTTTTTT
cdr3_aa: CASSPLDAGGTGELFF

d_call: -
j_call: TRBJ1-2
v_call: TRBV6-1
cdr3_nt: TGTGCCACCCCTAAGGGCGGCTCTAACTATGGCTACACCTTC
cdr3_aa: CATPKGGSNYGYTF

d_call: TRBD1
j_call: TRBJ1-5
v_call: TRBV5-5
cdr3_nt: TGTGCCAGCAGCTTGGTGGGGACAGGTCTTAATCAGCCCCAGCATTTT
cdr3_aa: CASSLVGTGLNQPQHF

d_call: TRBD1
j_call: TRBJ1-1
v_call: TRBV30
cdr3_nt: TGTGCCTACTCCCGACAGGGGGCTGAAGCTTTCTTT
cdr3_aa: CAYSRQGAEAFF

d_call: -
j_call: TRBJ2-4
v_call: TRBV4-1
cdr3_nt: TGCGCCAGCAGCCAAGGGACATCTATAGCCAAAAACATTCAGTACTTC
cdr3_aa: CASSQGTSIAKNIQYF

d_call: -
j_call: TRBJ1-3
v_call: TRBV5-1
cdr3_nt: TGCGCCAGCAGCTGGGGTGACAGGTCTGGAAACACCATATATTTT
cdr3_aa: CASSWGDRSGNTIYF

d_call: -
j_call: TRBJ1-2
v_call: TRBV27
cdr3_nt: TGTGCCAGCAGTTTGGTTGGGGGCGCGTATTTTTCTGGCTACACCTTC
cdr3_aa: CASSLVGGAYFSGYTF